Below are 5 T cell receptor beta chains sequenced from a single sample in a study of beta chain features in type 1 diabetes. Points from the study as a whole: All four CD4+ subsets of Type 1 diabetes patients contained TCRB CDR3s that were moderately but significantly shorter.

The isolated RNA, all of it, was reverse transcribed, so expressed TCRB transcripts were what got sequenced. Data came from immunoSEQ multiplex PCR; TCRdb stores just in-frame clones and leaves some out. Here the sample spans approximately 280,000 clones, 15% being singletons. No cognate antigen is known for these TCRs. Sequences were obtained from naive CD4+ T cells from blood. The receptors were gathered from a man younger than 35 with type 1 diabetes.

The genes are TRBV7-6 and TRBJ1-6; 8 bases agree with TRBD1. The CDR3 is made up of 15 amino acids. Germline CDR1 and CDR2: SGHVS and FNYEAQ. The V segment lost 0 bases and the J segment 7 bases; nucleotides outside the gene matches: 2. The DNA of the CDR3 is TGTGCCAGCAGCTTAGCGCAGGGGGCCAATTCACCCCTCCACTTT. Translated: CASSLAQGANSPLHF.

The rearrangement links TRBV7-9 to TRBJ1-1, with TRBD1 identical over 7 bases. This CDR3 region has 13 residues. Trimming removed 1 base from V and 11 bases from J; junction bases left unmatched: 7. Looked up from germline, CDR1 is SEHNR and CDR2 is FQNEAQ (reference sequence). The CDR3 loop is CASSLGLGQKAFF. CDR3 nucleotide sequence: TGTGCCAGCAGCTTAGGATTGGGACAGAAGGCTTTCTTT. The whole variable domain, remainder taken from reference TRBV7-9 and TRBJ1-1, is DTGVSQNPRHKITKRGQNVTFRCDPISEHNRLYWYRQTLGQGPEFLTYFQNEAQLEKSRLLSDRFSAERPKGSFSTLEIQRTEQGDSAMYLCASSLGLGQKAFFGQGTRLTVV.

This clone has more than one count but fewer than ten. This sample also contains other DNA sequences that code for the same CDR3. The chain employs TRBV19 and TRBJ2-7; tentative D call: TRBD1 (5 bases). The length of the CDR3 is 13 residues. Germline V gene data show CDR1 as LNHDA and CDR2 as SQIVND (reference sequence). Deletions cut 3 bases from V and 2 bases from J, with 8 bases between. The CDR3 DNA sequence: TGTGCCAGTAGTATGGGGCAGACCTACGAGCAGTACTTC. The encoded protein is CASSMGQTYEQYF.

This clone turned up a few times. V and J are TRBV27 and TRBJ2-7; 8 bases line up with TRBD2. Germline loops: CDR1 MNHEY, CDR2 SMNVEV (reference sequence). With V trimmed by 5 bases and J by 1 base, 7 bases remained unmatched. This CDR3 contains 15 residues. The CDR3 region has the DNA TGTGCCAGCAGTCTAGGAAGCGGGAGTTCCTACGAGCAGTACTTC. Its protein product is CASSLGSGSSYEQYF.

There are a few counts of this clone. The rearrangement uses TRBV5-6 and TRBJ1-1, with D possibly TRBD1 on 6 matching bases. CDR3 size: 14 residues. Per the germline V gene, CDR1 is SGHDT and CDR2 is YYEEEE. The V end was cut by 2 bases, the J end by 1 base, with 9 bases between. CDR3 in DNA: TGTGCCAGCAGCTTCCTGGACAGGAACACTGAAGCTTTCTTT. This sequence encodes CASSFLDRNTEAFF.